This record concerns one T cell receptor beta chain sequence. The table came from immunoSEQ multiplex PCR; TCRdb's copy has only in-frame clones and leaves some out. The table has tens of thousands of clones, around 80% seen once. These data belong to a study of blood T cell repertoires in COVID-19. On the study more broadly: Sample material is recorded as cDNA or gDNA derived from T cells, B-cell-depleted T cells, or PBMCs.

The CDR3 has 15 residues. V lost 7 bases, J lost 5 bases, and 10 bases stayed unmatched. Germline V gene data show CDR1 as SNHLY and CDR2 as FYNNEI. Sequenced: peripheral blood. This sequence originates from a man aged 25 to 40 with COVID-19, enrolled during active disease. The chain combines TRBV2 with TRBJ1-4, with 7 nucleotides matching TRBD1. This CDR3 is CASTPNRGFNEKLFF. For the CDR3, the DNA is TGTGCCAGCACACCCAACAGGGGATTCAATGAAAAACTGTTTTTT.